This TCR beta chain emerged from a study of Graves' ophthalmopathy and Graves' hyperthyroidism. Amplification of TCR beta CDR3 regions used RNA transcripts. The first-round RT-PCR employed HTBI primers together with the Qiagen OneStep RT-PCR kit. A multiplex PCR was then performed as the second round. TCRdb used MiXCR to reprocess the multiplex PCR reads, holding one entry per CDR3 protein. The table has 200,000 to 300,000 distinct CDR3 sequences, about 46% seen once. CDR3 length: 16 amino acids. Germline assignment: CDR1 MNHEY and CDR2 SVGEGT. Sequencing was done on a sample of peripheral blood. The chain combines TRBV6-2 or TRBV6-3 with TRBJ2-7; D possibly corresponds to TRBD1 (5 bases). The DNA end favors TRBJ2-1, so the J call may be wrong. The clonotype originates from an adult man with Graves' ophthalmopathy. The CDR3 is CASSERGGSSYNEQFF. CDR3 DNA sequence: TGTGCCAGCAGCGAAAGGGGCGGTAGCTCCTACAATGAGCAGTTCTTC.